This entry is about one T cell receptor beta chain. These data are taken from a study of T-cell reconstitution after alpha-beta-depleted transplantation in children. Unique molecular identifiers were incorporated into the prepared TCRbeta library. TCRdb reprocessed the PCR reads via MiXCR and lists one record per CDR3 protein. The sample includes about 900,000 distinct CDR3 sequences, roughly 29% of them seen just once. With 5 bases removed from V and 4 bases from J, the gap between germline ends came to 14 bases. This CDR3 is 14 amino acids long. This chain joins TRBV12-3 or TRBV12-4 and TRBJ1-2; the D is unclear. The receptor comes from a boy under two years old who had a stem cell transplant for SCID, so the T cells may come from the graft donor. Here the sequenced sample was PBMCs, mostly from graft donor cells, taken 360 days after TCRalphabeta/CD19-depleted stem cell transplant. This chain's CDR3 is CASSRDGSFYGYTF. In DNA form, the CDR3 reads TGTGCCAGCAGTCGTGACGGATCGTTCTATGGCTACACCTTC.